The 10 T cell receptor beta chains below come from one sample, sequenced in a study of CD8 T cells in Susac syndrome. With random hexamers, 0.5 to 1 ug RNA was reverse transcribed. From the immunoSEQ multiplex PCR reads, TCRdb called clonotypes with MiXCR, one entry per CDR3 protein. The data hold just over 150,000 distinct CDR3 sequences, with approximately 95% observed a single time. Sequenced material: CD4+ T cells from PBMCs. These receptors all come from a human donor with Susac syndrome.

This chain joins TRBV2 and TRBJ2-5, with 12 positions matching TRBD2. Per the germline V gene, CDR1 is SNHLY and CDR2 is FYNNEI. V lost 5 bases, J lost 1 base, and 5 bases stayed unmatched. The CDR3 consists of 16 residues. For the CDR3, the DNA is TGTGCCAGCAGTCCAAGACTAGCGGGAGTCCAAGAGACCCAGTACTTC. Amino acids: CASSPRLAGVQETQYF. Full variable domain (missing parts from reference TRBV2 and TRBJ2-5): EPEVTQTPSHQVTQMGQEVILRCVPISNHLYFYWYRQILGQKVEFLVSFYNNEISEKSEIFDDQFSVERPDGSNFTLKIRSTKLEDSAMYFCASSPRLAGVQETQYFGPGTRLLVL.

The rearrangement joins TRBV11-2 to TRBJ2-1, with D possibly matching TRBD2 (5 bases). The V gene's germline CDR1 is SGHAT and CDR2 FQNNGV. This CDR3 is built from 12 residues. The V and J ends lost 3 bases and 9 bases respectively, with 9 bases between them. The CDR3 loop reads CASSLIAIEQFF. DNA of the CDR3: TGTGCCAGCAGCTTGATAGCGATTGAGCAGTTCTTC.

The rearrangement uses TRBV29-1 and TRBJ1-1, with no clear D. CDR1 and CDR2 from the germline V gene are SQVTM and ANQGSEA. The CDR3 extends over 12 amino acids. V was cut by 4 bases and J by 1 base, with 7 bases left in between. This chain's CDR3 is CSVGQANTEAFF. The CDR3 DNA follows: TGCAGCGTTGGGCAGGCGAACACTGAAGCTTTCTTT.

This chain uses TRBV20-1 with TRBJ1-2, with D perhaps matching TRBD1 (5 bases). Trimming took off 5 bases at V and 6 bases at J, with 10 bases between the two ends. The CDR3 is made up of 11 amino acids. CDR1 DFQATT and CDR2 SNEGSKA come from the germline V gene (reference sequence). The CDR3 bases are TGCAGTGCTGTCCGGGGCCATGGCTACACCTTC. Protein sequence: CSAVRGHGYTF.

This chain uses TRBV14 with TRBJ2-2, with D possibly being TRBD2 (5 bases). This CDR3 region has 14 residues. Germline V CDR1 and CDR2: SGHDN, FVKESK. V shed 3 bases and J shed 3 bases, with 8 bases lying between them. As DNA, the CDR3 is TGTGCCAGCAGCCATGGACTCTACACCGGGGAGCTGTTTTTT. Translation gives CASSHGLYTGELFF.

This clonotype was counted only a few times. The chain uses TRBV18 and TRBJ2-3, with 7 bases lining up with TRBD1. The germline V gene encodes CDR1 KGHSH and CDR2 LQKENI. The CDR3 covers 15 residues. After removal of 3 bases from V and 1 base from J, the junction contained 4 bases not matched to a gene. Here the CDR3 DNA reads TGTGCCAGCTCACCGGGACAGCTCGGCACAGATACGCAGTATTTT. Translation: CASSPGQLGTDTQYF.

The V call is TRBV20-1, the J call TRBJ1-5; D might be TRBD1 (6 bases). The CDR3 contains 17 residues. The germline CDR1 and CDR2 sequences are DFQATT and SNEGSKA (reference sequence). V was pared by 5 bases and J by 0 bases, with 20 bases between. The CDR3 spells CSAHTPGRGISNQPQHF. The CDR3 nucleotides read TGCAGTGCTCATACTCCGGGGAGGGGGATTAGCAATCAGCCCCAGCATTTT.

The chain carries TRBV5-1 and TRBJ1-1; maybe TRBD1 (5 bases). The CDR3 loop spans 16 amino acids. Trimming shortened V by 0 bases and J by 2 bases, and 14 bases separated the two germline ends. CDR1 is SGHRS and CDR2 is YFSETQ in the germline V gene. CDR3 sequence: CASSLDGGTSNTEAFF. DNA for the CDR3: TGCGCCAGCAGCTTGGATGGGGGGACCTCAAACACTGAAGCTTTCTTT.

The chain recombines TRBV5-1 with TRBJ1-1, with TRBD1 identical over 7 bases. The CDR3 is made up of 12 amino acids. V lost 0 bases to trimming and J lost 11 bases; unmatched junction nucleotides: 4. The germline gives CDR1 SGHRS, CDR2 YFSETQ. CDR3 loop: CASSLGTGGAFF. The CDR3 region has the DNA TGCGCCAGCAGCTTGGGGACAGGAGGCGCTTTCTTT.

The chain links TRBV7-9 to TRBJ2-4, with TRBD1 identical over 9 bases. This CDR3 is built from 14 residues. Germline trimming cut 4 bases from V and 5 bases from J; bases unmatched to any gene: 3. Per the germline V gene, CDR1 is SEHNR and CDR2 is FQNEAQ (reference sequence). CDR3 protein: CASSSGQGQNIQYF. CDR3 in DNA: TGTGCCAGCAGCTCGGGACAGGGCCAAAACATTCAGTACTTC.